This entry describes one T cell receptor (beta chain). Its antigen is unknown. TCRdb's copy holds only in-frame clones and misses some; the assay was immunoSEQ multiplex PCR. The top ten clones hold roughly 0.2% of a sample with around 100,000 clones, about nine tenths of them seen once. The sample originates from a study of graft-versus-host responses after intestinal transplantation. The CDR3 contains 15 residues. The germline V gene encodes CDR1 MGHRA and CDR2 YSYEKL. J was trimmed by 8 bases and V by 4 bases; bases with no gene match: 9. The genes are TRBV4-1 and TRBJ1-4; 8 bases are a match to TRBD1. This material consisted of unstimulated CD4+ T cells sorted from spleen or lymph node cells, taken before transplant. This clonotype was sampled from a human donor who was the organ donor for an intestinal transplant. CDR3 sequence: CASSPAPGGEEKLFF. Here the CDR3 DNA reads TGCGCCAGCAGCCCTGCCCCAGGGGGCGAGGAAAAACTGTTTTTT.